The present T cell receptor beta chain was sequenced within a study of CXCR3-negative and CXCR3-positive naive CD8 T cells. Study-level results: Researchers report CXCR3 expression partially decreased after cryopreservation, with fresh PBMCs used in most assays. Both naive subsets had comparably high diversity; memory CD8+ cells much lower.

Sorting yielded triplicates of around 300,000 cells for each CD8+ T cell subset. With respect to this clonotype: Its antigen remains unknown.

Researchers prepared the TRB cDNA libraries using 5' RACE with UMI labels. With the 5' RACE reads reprocessed, TCRdb shows one record per CDR3 protein and no DNA. The listing contains about 56,000 distinct CDR3 sequences. This CDR3 has 16 residues. CDR1 and CDR2 from the germline V gene are SGHTA and FQGTGA. The sequence came from a human donor in good health. Some clones in this sample may be carry-over from other donors' samples. This chain uses TRBV7-3 with TRBJ2-1; TCRdb reports TRBD2, a call that lacks DNA to check it against. Source material: memory CD8+ T cells from blood. The CDR3 loop reads CASSLLAGSTYNEQFF.